This entry concerns a single T cell receptor beta chain. The sample belongs to a study of T cell changes during pregnancy in multiple sclerosis. Germline V gene lookup returns CDR1 MNHNS and CDR2 SASEGT. Trimming took off 6 bases at V and 8 bases at J, with 16 bases between the two ends. This CDR3 comprises 14 residues. The assay was immunoSEQ multiplex PCR, and TCRdb's table has in-frame clones only and misses some. This table has approximately 90,000 clones, around 94% appearing once. The sample in question was peripheral blood, obtained in the third trimester of pregnancy. The sequence was obtained from a female donor with multiple sclerosis, enrolled in a pregnancy study. The chain joins TRBV6-1 to TRBJ1-4; D is undetermined. In nucleotides, the CDR3 is TGTGCCAGCAGCCAGCGACCACACCGGGAAAAACTGTTTTTT. This encodes CASSQRPHREKLFF.